The present T cell receptor beta chain was sequenced within a study of cytomegalovirus exposure and HLA in healthy donors. The CDR3 is 14 residues long. V was clipped by 3 bases and J by 4 bases, with 12 bases between them. CDR1 is SNHLY and CDR2 is FYNNEI in the germline V gene. Only a few counts were recorded for this clone. What it binds is not known. Notes on the study in general: Later analysis demonstrated an association between a missense DCLRE1C variant and TCR beta V- and J-gene trimming. Reports state that TCR beta sequences accurately predicted most subjects' HLA-A and HLA-B alleles.

It was with 60 Vbeta and 13 Jbeta primers that the PCR ran. Profiling relied on immunoSEQ multiplex PCR, and the TCRdb table lists in-frame clones only, not all of them. The sample includes approximately 93,000 clones, 75% to 80% of them seen just once. Input material: PBMCs. V usage is TRBV2 and J usage is TRBJ1-1, with D unresolved. This TCR was recovered from a woman in her thirties or forties in good health and CMV-seronegative. The CDR3 loop reads CASSEMRVGTEAFF. CDR3 nucleotide sequence: TGTGCCAGCAGTGAGATGAGGGTTGGCACTGAAGCTTTCTTT.